This TCR beta chain is from a study of cytomegalovirus exposure and HLA in healthy donors. Whole-study findings and limits: For most TCR sequences rarity was the rule, although some public TCRs occurred in many donors. According to a subsequent analysis, TCR clusters from the first cohort were inclined to appear together in the 120 validation repertoires. The authors listed approximately 160 TCR beta chains as cytomegalovirus-associated.

This clone was recorded a few times. Its specificity is not known. The germline gives CDR1 SNHLY, CDR2 FYNNEI. The CDR3 spans 12 residues. V lost 6 bases, J lost 0 bases, and 5 bases lay in between. Measured with immunoSEQ multiplex PCR; TCRdb has only the in-frame clones, and not every one. The sample lists about 330,000 clones, around 86% occurring once. This chain uses TRBV2 with TRBJ1-1; D is undetermined. Sequencing was performed on PBMCs. This clonotype was sampled from a woman between 18 and 29 years old in good health and CMV-seronegative. CDR3: CASSAMNTEAFF. The CDR3 DNA follows: TGTGCCAGCAGCGCGATGAACACTGAAGCTTTCTTT. Full variable domain (remainder filled in from reference TRBV2 and TRBJ1-1): EPEVTQTPSHQVTQMGQEVILRCVPISNHLYFYWYRQILGQKVEFLVSFYNNEISEKSEIFDDQFSVERPDGSNFTLKIRSTKLEDSAMYFCASSAMNTEAFFGQGTRLTVV.